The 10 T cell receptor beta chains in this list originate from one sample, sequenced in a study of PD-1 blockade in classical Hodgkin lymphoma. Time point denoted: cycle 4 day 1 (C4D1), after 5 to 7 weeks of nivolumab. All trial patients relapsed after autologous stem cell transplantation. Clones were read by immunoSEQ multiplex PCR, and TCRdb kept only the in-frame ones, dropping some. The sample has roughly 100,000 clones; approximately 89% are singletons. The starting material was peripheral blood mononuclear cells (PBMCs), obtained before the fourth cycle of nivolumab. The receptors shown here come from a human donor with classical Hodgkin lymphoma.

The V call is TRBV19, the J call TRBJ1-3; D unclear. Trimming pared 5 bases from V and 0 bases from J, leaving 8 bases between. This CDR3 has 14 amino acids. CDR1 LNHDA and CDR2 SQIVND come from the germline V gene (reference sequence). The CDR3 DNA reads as TGTGCCAGTAGTTTTGCCAGCTCTGGAAACACCATATATTTT. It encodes CASSFASSGNTIYF. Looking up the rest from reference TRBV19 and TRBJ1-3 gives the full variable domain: DGGITQSPKYLFRKEGQNVTLSCEQNLNHDAMYWYRQDPGQGLRLIYYSQIVNDFQKGDIAEGYSVSREKKESFPLTVTSAQKNPTAFYLCASSFASSGNTIYFGEGSWLTVV.

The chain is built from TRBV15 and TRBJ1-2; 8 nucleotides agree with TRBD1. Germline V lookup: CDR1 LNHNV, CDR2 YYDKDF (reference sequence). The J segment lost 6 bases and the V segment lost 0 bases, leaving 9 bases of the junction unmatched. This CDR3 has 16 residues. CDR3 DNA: TGTGCCACCAGCAGAGATAAGGGCAGGGGGCTGGATGGCTACACCTTC. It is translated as CATSRDKGRGLDGYTF.

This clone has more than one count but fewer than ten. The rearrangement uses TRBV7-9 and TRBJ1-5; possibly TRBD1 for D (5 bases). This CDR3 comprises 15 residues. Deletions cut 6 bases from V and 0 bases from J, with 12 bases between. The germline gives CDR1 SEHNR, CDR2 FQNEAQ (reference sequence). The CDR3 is CASSGTDSSNQPQHF. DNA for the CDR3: TGTGCCAGCAGTGGGACGGACTCTAGCAATCAGCCCCAGCATTTT.

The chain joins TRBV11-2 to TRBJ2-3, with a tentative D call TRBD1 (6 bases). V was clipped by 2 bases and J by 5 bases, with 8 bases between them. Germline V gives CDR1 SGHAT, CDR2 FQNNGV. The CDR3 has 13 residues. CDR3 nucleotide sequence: TGTGCCAGCAGCTTACCGACAGGAGATACGCAGTATTTT. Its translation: CASSLPTGDTQYF.

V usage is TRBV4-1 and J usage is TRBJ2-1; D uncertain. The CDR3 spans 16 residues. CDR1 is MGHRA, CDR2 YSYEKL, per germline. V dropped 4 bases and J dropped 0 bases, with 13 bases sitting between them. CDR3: CASSLSRVSSYNEQFF. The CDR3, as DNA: TGCGCCAGCAGCCTTTCCCGGGTCAGCTCCTACAATGAGCAGTTCTTC.

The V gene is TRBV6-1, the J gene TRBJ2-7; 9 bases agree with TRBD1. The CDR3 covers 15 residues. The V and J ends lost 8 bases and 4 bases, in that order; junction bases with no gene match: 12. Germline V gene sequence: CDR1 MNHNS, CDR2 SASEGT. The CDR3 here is CASADRDRAKYEQYF. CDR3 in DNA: TGTGCCAGCGCCGACAGGGACAGGGCGAAATACGAGCAGTACTTC.

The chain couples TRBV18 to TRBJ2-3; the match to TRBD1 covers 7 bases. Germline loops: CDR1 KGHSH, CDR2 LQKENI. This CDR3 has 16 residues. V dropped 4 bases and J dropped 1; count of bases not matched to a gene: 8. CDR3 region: CASSRGLTGGTDTQYF. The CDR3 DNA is TGTGCCAGCTCACGAGGGCTTACAGGGGGCACAGATACGCAGTATTTT.

The CDR3 is CAIGGGLGREETQYF. In nucleotides, the CDR3 is TGTGCCATCGGGGGGGGTCTGGGAAGGGAAGAGACCCAGTACTTC. The chain employs TRBV10-3 and TRBJ2-5; the match to TRBD2 covers 7 bases. V was pared by 8 bases and J by 3 bases, with 12 bases of the junction left unmatched. Germline V gene lookup returns CDR1 ENHRY and CDR2 SYGVKD. The CDR3 is 15 residues long.

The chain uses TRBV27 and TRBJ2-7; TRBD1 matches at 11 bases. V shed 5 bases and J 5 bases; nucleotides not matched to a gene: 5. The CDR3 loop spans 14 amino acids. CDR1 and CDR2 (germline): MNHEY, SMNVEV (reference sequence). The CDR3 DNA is TGTGCCAGCAGTCCCCGGACAGGGGGCCACGAGCAGTACTTC. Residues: CASSPRTGGHEQYF.

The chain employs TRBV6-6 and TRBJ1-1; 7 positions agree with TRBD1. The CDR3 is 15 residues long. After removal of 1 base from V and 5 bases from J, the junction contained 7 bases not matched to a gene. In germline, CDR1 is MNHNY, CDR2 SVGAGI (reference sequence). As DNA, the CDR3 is TGTGCCAGCAGTTACTGGGGACAGCCCGGGACTGAAGCTTTCTTT. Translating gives CASSYWGQPGTEAFF.